The source of this T cell receptor beta chain is a study of T cells in Graves' hyperthyroidism and ophthalmopathy (dated by TCRdb to about 2019). Regarding the complete study: Peripheral blood was collected at initial diagnosis, before any treatment. To identify TCR V-J signatures that set the groups apart, the researchers used a discovery cohort of roughly 100 patients, made up of under 50 with Graves' ophthalmopathy and 55 to 65 with stable Graves' hyperthyroidism. Whether ophthalmopathy could be predicted prospectively was tested in an independent validation cohort made up of some 20 hyperthyroidism patients plus 17 patients who later progressed to ophthalmopathy. The roughly 99 discovery patients were divided at random into training and test sets in a 7:3 ratio. Thyroid tissue and blood T-cell repertoires from six or seven Graves' hyperthyroidism patients were also compared in the study. After sampling, hyperthyroidism patients received methimazole starting at 30 mg daily, and ophthalmopathy patients received high-dose intravenous methylprednisolone. The paper reports TCR Vbeta CDR3 sequencing of some 140 peripheral blood samples: 40 to 45 ophthalmopathy, over 70 hyperthyroidism and around 17 progressor patients. Overall study results and their limits: Most expanded thyroid clonotypes (frequency above 0.001) were also detected in blood, a finding suggesting that blood repertoires may reflect thyroid immune responses. In cross-validation, a model built on a 13 V-J signature told ophthalmopathy apart from stable hyperthyroidism with 85% to 90% sensitivity and approximately 81% specificity, and in testing the same model reached 80%/75%. In validation, progression to ophthalmopathy was predicted by the model with roughly 69% sensitivity and nearly 75% specificity, a median of 6.5 months before onset. No statistical method was used to fix the sample size in advance, and group allocation was not hidden from the investigators.

Concerning this clonotype itself: It has no known antigen specificity. The input lacks base qualities; no much larger clone sits a single base away.

The TCR beta CDR3 regions were amplified from the RNA transcripts. The first round of RT-PCR for the TCR CDR3 was performed with the HTBI primer set and the Qiagen OneStep RT-PCR kit. The libraries were constructed in a second round of multiplex PCR and then size-selected and purified. The libraries were sequenced on an Illumina HiSeq2000 using paired-end 100 bp reads. Regarding the original processing steps: SOAPnuke was used to process the raw data, with reads discarded if the reads contained adapters or uncalled bases, had a mean Phred below 15, or lacked an exact constant-primer or identifier match. COPE v1.2.5 was used to merge high-quality paired reads, and clonotypes were defined as unique nucleotide sequences. Clonotypes were aligned to IMGT TRBV, TRBD and TRBJ reference segments using MiTCR v1.1. The analysis was restricted to V-J combinations with a frequency above 0.0001, which together covered 99.2% of the repertoires. The TCS score was defined as F50 (clonal expansion) divided by E x V (chaos), with BLOSUM62-based TCRdist calculated between CDR3 peptides within each V-J. Welch's t-statistics and random forest reduced around 510 V-J features to 10 to 15, which were used in a naive Bayes classifier (R e1071). TCRdb handled the public reads itself, with Q25 trimming in fastp and clone calling in MiXCR, and kept productive beta chains. Each CDR3 protein appears once, grouped with its most common genes and DNA. Here the V and J calls rest on TCRdb's processing, not on the authors' analysis. The sample table records about 370,000 distinct CDR3 sequences; roughly 15% of these occur just once. The ten biggest clones cover under 25% of the sample.

The germline V and J ends show losses of 3 bases and 7 bases respectively, and no gene match explains 7 bases of the junction. As encoded in the germline V gene (reference sequence), CDR1 is DFQATT while CDR2 is SNEGSKA. The CDR3, cysteine through phenylalanine, is 14 amino acids long. Only the CDR3 region is kept as DNA, spanning 42 bases read in frame from base 1. Moderately to severely active disease, a Clinical Activity Score of at least 3, a NOSPECS grade of at least 4, and a duration under 3 months were present in ophthalmopathy patients. The study excluded patients with uncontrolled infections, other autoimmune diseases, pregnancy or lactation. Diagnoses relied on clinical symptoms, serum thyroxine and TRAb, thyroid ultrasound and orbital computed tomography. PBMCs were isolated from approximately 10 ml of fresh peripheral blood by Ficoll-Paque density gradient centrifugation. Trizol reagent was used to extract total RNA, and RNA quality was then checked on an Agilent 2100 Bioanalyzer.

This TCR came from a woman aged 60-75 years with Graves' ophthalmopathy. Here the chain combines TRBV20-1 and TRBJ2-1, with TRBD1 matching 9 junction bases. Sequencing was done on a sample of blood. The CDR3 region reads CSARGTGGTNEQFF. The sequenced DNA is TGCAGTGCTAGGGGTACAGGGGGCACTAATGAGCAGTTCTTC.